A selection of T cell receptor beta chains follows, all from one sample in a study of blood T cell repertoires in COVID-19. The method was immunoSEQ multiplex PCR; TCRdb's version includes in-frame clones alone and lacks a portion of them. The sample has some 320,000 clones, roughly 85% seen once; the top ten hold roughly 7.8%. The specimen was peripheral blood. The receptor set was obtained from a human donor in a cohort sampled during active COVID-19. Both conserved end residues are part of each CDR3. Each record gives: D gene, V gene, clone size, J gene, CDR3 DNA, CDR3 protein. A D gene is named only where the DNA matches it firmly. The listing skips clone size in some rows; elsewhere it reads once, few, many or a size class.

.	TRBV5-1	.	TRBJ2-6	TGCGCCAGCAGCATTCAGGTATTGTCTGGGGCCAACGTCCTGACTTTC	CASSIQVLSGANVLTF
.	TRBV27	once	TRBJ1-2	TGTGCCAGCAGTTTATCCCCTATTGGGGGGAGAGGCTACACCTTC	CASSLSPIGGRGYTF
.	TRBV11-2	.	TRBJ2-1	TGTGCCAGCAGCTTCCGAAGCGACAATGAGCAGTTCTTC	CASSFRSDNEQFF
.	TRBV27	once	TRBJ1-1	TGTGCCAGCAGTTTACGGGGGATGGACACTGAAGCTTTCTTT	CASSLRGMDTEAFF
TRBD2	TRBV24-1	.	TRBJ2-3	TGTGCCACCAGTGATTTTGAAGGGGCTCTGGGTAGCGGGAGCACAGATACGCAGTATTTT	CATSDFEGALGSGSTDTQYF
.	TRBV7-8	few	TRBJ1-5	TGTGCCAGCAGCTTGGGGGGGCAGAATCAGCCCCAGCATTTT	CASSLGGQNQPQHF
.	TRBV7-2	once	TRBJ2-4	TGTGCCACCAGTCAGGGCTCTAAAAACATTCAGTACTTC	CATSQGSKNIQYF
TRBD1	TRBV30	.	TRBJ1-2	TGTGCCTGGAGCCTATCCGGGACAGGGTACTATGGCTACACCTTC	CAWSLSGTGYYGYTF
TRBD1	TRBV19	.	TRBJ1-4	TGTGCCAGTACAGGACAGGGAGATGAAAAACTGTTTTTT	CASTGQGDEKLFF
TRBD1	TRBV7-9	.	TRBJ2-7	TGTGCCAGCAGCGCACAGGGGGTGCCTACCTACGAGCAGTACTTC	CASSAQGVPTYEQYF
TRBD1	TRBV27	.	TRBJ1-2	TGTGCCAGCATCTTTGGAGGGGGGACAGACTACACCTTC	CASIFGGGTDYTF
.	TRBV29-1	.	TRBJ2-2	TGCAGCGTGGGAGAGAACACCGGGGAGCTGTTTTTT	CSVGENTGELFF
TRBD1	TRBV5-1	.	TRBJ2-7	TGCGCCAGCAGTTTAGGGGACAGCCTCTACGAGCAGTACTTC	CASSLGDSLYEQYF
.	TRBV6-5	few	TRBJ1-1	TGTGCCAGCAGTCTACAGGGTGATGAAGCTTTCTTT	CASSLQGDEAFF
.	TRBV10-3	.	TRBJ1-2	TGTGCCATCCAAGGGGCAGGGGCCAAGTATGGCTACACCTTC	CAIQGAGAKYGYTF
.	TRBV29-1	.	TRBJ1-3	TGCAGCGTTGAAGAGTACTCTGGAAACACCATATATTTT	CSVEEYSGNTIYF
.	TRBV7-9	.	TRBJ1-2	TGTGCCAGCAGCCACCCCCGAGGAGAAGAGCCCTATGGCTACACCTTC	CASSHPRGEEPYGYTF
TRBD2	TRBV7-3	.	TRBJ2-3	TGTGCCAGCAGCTTAAGGCAGCGGGGGGCCCGAGATACGCAGTATTTT	CASSLRQRGARDTQYF
.	TRBV30	.	TRBJ1-1	TGTGCCTCAAACACAGGGTCCTCGGAAGCTTTCTTT	CASNTGSSEAFF
TRBD2	TRBV15	few	TRBJ2-3	TGTGCCACCAGCAGAAGGACTAGCGGGGGGGGCACAGATACGCAGTATTTT	CATSRRTSGGGTDTQYF